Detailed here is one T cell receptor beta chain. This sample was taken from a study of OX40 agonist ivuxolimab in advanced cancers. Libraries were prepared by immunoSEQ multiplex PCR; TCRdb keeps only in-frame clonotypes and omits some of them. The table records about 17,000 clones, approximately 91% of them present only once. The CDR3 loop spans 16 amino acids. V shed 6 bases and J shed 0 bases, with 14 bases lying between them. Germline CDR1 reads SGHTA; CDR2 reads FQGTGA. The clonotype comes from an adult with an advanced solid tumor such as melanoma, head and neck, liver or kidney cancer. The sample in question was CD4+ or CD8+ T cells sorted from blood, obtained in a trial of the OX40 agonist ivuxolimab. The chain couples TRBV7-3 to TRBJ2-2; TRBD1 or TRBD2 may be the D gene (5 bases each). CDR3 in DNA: TGTGCCAGCAGTCAAGAGGGGCTCCCGAACACCGGGGAGCTGTTTTTT. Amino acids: CASSQEGLPNTGELFF. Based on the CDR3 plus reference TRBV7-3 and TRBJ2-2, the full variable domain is GAGVSQTPSNKVTEKGKYVELRCDPISGHTALYWYRQSLGQGPEFLIYFQGTGAADDSGLPNDRFFAVRPEGSVSTLKIQRTERGDSAVYLCASSQEGLPNTGELFFGEGSRLTVL.